This paragraph reports one TCR beta chain. Its specificity is unknown. The data originate from a study of shared clonotypes between healthy human individuals. Study-level findings and limits: Sorted-subset samples were not fully sequenced, rarefaction indicated.

As processed by the authors: Without quality scores, immunoSEQ junctional reads could not be filtered like full-length reads. The protocol was immunoSEQ multiplex PCR, while the TCRdb copy is restricted to in-frame clones and leaves out a portion. The V and J calls and clone size were taken over from that table, and D and trimming were inferred from the DNA. Seen here are about 2.4 million clones, approximately 93% observed once, and the top ten hold about 0.34%. J was trimmed by 5 bases and V by 3 bases; bases with no gene match: 10. The CDR3 consists of 15 residues. Looked up from germline, CDR1 is MDHEN and CDR2 is SYDVKM.

Material: naive CD4+ T cells from PBMCs. Subset reported: CD45RA+ positively selected. V gene TRBV28 combines with J gene TRBJ2-7; 7 bases are a match to TRBD1. This receptor was obtained from a man between 18 and 35 years old in good health. Some clones in this sample may be carry-over from other donors' samples. CDR3 DNA: TGTGCCAGCAGTTTCCTACAGGGGTCGGACCACGAGCAGTACTTC. This translates into CASSFLQGSDHEQYF.